This is a list of T cell receptor beta chains from one sample in a study of blood T cell repertoires in COVID-19. Sequencing used immunoSEQ multiplex PCR; TCRdb keeps in-frame clones, though not all of them. Seen here are some 140,000 clones, approximately 80% observed once, and the top ten hold about 12%. Material for sequencing was peripheral blood. The receptor source for this set is a woman in her fifties or sixties with COVID-19, enrolled during active disease. CDR3s include the opening cysteine and the closing phenylalanine or tryptophan. The D gene is left open where the match is weak. Expanded clones get a size class; other rows say once, few or many, or leave the size out.

V	length	D	size	J	DNA	CDR3
TRBV18	15	.	few	TRBJ1-1	TGTGCCAGCTCACCAACGAATCAGCCAGGGACTGAAGCTTTCTTT	CASSPTNQPGTEAFF
TRBV12-3/TRBV12-4	13	TRBD1	.	TRBJ2-1	TGTGCCAGCACTGTGACAGGGCCTCAATGGCAGTTCTTC	CASTVTGPQWQFF
TRBV6-1	17	TRBD1	.	TRBJ1-5	TGTGCCAGCAGTGAGGGGACAGGGGTCCGTAGCAATCAGCCCCAGCATTTT	CASSEGTGVRSNQPQHF
TRBV7-3	13	.	.	TRBJ1-1	TGTGCCAGCAGCTTAGGCGGGGGAAATGAAGCTTTCTTT	CASSLGGGNEAFF
TRBV4-1	14	.	.	TRBJ2-3	TGCGCCAGCAGCCAAGAACTCCCCACAGATACGCAGTATTTT	CASSQELPTDTQYF
TRBV20-1	11	.	.	TRBJ1-2	TGCAGTGGCCGGGGGAGAAATGGCTACACCTTC	CSGRGRNGYTF
TRBV14	15	.	.	TRBJ2-3	TGTGCCAGCAGCCAAGGGACGTCCCAAGGGGGTACGCAGTATTTT	CASSQGTSQGGTQYF
TRBV7-6	16	.	.	TRBJ2-1	TGTGCCAGCAGCTTACAGGGAGGAAAGGGGTACAATGAGCAGTTCTTC	CASSLQGGKGYNEQFF
TRBV19	14	.	.	TRBJ2-1	TGTGCCACCTCTCAGGGTTCGTCCTACAATGAGCAGTTCTTC	CATSQGSSYNEQFF
TRBV5-1	14	.	.	TRBJ2-2	TGCGCCAGCAGCTTGACTATGGGCACCGGGGAGCTGTTTTTT	CASSLTMGTGELFF
TRBV12-3/TRBV12-4	13	.	once	TRBJ1-5	TGTGCCAGCAGTTTATCTAACAATCAGCCCCAGCATTTT	CASSLSNNQPQHF
TRBV30	11	.	.	TRBJ1-1	TGTGCCTGGATGCGGAACACTGAAGCTTTCTTT	CAWMRNTEAFF
TRBV7-2	17	.	.	TRBJ1-1	TGTGCCAGCAGCTTGACCCTTGACAGACAAGCCGGCGAAGGAGCTTTCTTT	CASSLTLDRQAGEGAFF
TRBV5-6	13	.	.	TRBJ1-1	TGTGCCAGCAGCTACGGACTCGTCACTGAAGCTTTCTTT	CASSYGLVTEAFF
TRBV11-2	17	TRBD2	.	TRBJ2-2	TGTGCCAGCAGCTTAGATCCCACGGGAGGGCCCTCCGGGGAGCTGTTTTTT	CASSLDPTGGPSGELFF
TRBV2	14	.	.	TRBJ1-1	TGTGCCAGCAGTGAACGGGGGGGTCAGACTGAAGCTTTCTTT	CASSERGGQTEAFF
TRBV3-1/TRBV3-2	16	.	.	TRBJ1-4	TGTGCCAGCAGCCAAGTGGGGGGGGCCGGTAATGAAAAACTGTTTTTT	CASSQVGGAGNEKLFF
TRBV7-2	14	TRBD1	.	TRBJ1-1	TGTGCCAGCAGCTCGACAGGGGCGATCACTGAAGCTTTCTTT	CASSSTGAITEAFF
TRBV30	15	TRBD1	few	TRBJ1-4	TGTGCCTGGAGCCCTAACAGGGGAGAGAGGACTGGACTGTTTTTT	CAWSPNRGERTGLFF
TRBV4-1	16	.	.	TRBJ1-1	TGCGCCAGCAGCCAACCCCTTGGACATACGAACACTGAAGCTTTCTTT	CASSQPLGHTNTEAFF
TRBV18	14	TRBD1	once	TRBJ1-5	TGTGCCAGCTCAGGGGACAGTAGCAATCAGCCCCAGCATTTT	CASSGDSSNQPQHF
TRBV5-4	14	.	once	TRBJ1-5	TGTGCCAGCAGCTCTTCAGGGGTCGATCAGCCCCAGCATTTT	CASSSSGVDQPQHF
TRBV3-1/TRBV3-2	13	.	few	TRBJ2-2	TGTGCCAGCAGCCGGTCCCTCCAGGGAGGGCTGTTTTTT	CASSRSLQGGLFF
TRBV18	15	TRBD1	.	TRBJ2-2	TGTGCCAGCAAAGGACAGGGCGACACCGGGCGGGAGCTGTTTTTT	CASKGQGDTGRELFF
TRBV19	13	.	few	TRBJ1-2	TGTGCCAGTAGACATGGGCCCCTCTATGGCTACACCTTC	CASRHGPLYGYTF
TRBV3-1/TRBV3-2	14	.	.	TRBJ2-3	TGTGCCAGCAGCCAAGAACTAGCCACAGATACGCAGTATTTT	CASSQELATDTQYF
TRBV4-1	15	.	.	TRBJ2-1	TGCGCCAGCAGCCAAGACGGCGACTATAACAATGAGCAGTTCTTC	CASSQDGDYNNEQFF
TRBV12-5	14	.	few	TRBJ1-5	TGTGCTAGTGCATGGCGGGAGGTGGATCAGCCCCAGCATTTT	CASAWREVDQPQHF
TRBV7-9	16	TRBD2	.	TRBJ2-1	TGTGCCAGCAGCCCGATGGGACTAGCGCTGAACAATGAGCAGTTCTTC	CASSPMGLALNNEQFF
TRBV27	14	.	.	TRBJ1-5	TGTGCCAGCAGTTTACAGGGATTCAGTCAGCCCCAGCATTTT	CASSLQGFSQPQHF
TRBV2	14	.	.	TRBJ1-4	TGTGCCAGCAGGACGGAACTAAGGAGAGAAAAACTGTTTTTT	CASRTELRREKLFF
TRBV9	16	TRBD2	.	TRBJ2-7	TGTGCCAGCAGCGTGGGGTCCCTAGCGGGAGCTTACGAGCAGTACTTC	CASSVGSLAGAYEQYF
TRBV29-1	15	.	.	TRBJ1-1	TGCAGCGTTGAAGATCATACCGGGGGAGGCACTGAAGCTTTCTTT	CSVEDHTGGGTEAFF
TRBV7-9	14	.	.	TRBJ1-1	TGTGCCAGCAGCTTAGGACACCTGAACACTGAAGCTTTCTTT	CASSLGHLNTEAFF
TRBV9	16	.	once	TRBJ1-2	TGTGCCAGCAGCGTAGGGCAGGGTATTGACGGGTATGGCTACACCTTC	CASSVGQGIDGYGYTF
TRBV18	12	.	.	TRBJ1-1	TGTGCCAGCTCACCTTCGGACACTGAAGCTTTCTTT	CASSPSDTEAFF
TRBV20-1	12	TRBD1	.	TRBJ1-1	TGCAGTGCTAGTGCCGGACAGGAAGGAGCTTTCTTT	CSASAGQEGAFF
TRBV5-1	14	TRBD2	.	TRBJ2-1	TGCGCCCGCAGCGTGGGCGGGGGGGGCAATGAGCAGTTCTTC	CARSVGGGGNEQFF
TRBV29-1	15	.	many	TRBJ1-1	TGCAGCGTTCGGCTTCAACCGACGGGGAACACTGAAGCTTTCTTT	CSVRLQPTGNTEAFF
TRBV9	14	.	once	TRBJ2-2	TGTGCCAGCGCTAGGAGGCGAGAAACCGGGGAGCTGTTTTTT	CASARRRETGELFF
TRBV11-3	13	TRBD2	.	TRBJ2-1	TGTGCCAGCAGCCCAGGGCGGGAGGGTGAGCAGTTCTTC	CASSPGREGEQFF
TRBV19	14	TRBD1	few	TRBJ2-5	TGTGCCAGTAGTAGGACAGGGGCCCAAGAGACCCAGTACTTC	CASSRTGAQETQYF
TRBV5-5	14	.	.	TRBJ1-4	TGTGCCAGCAGCTTCAGGTCAGGGAATGAAAAACTGTTTTTT	CASSFRSGNEKLFF